Listed below are T cell receptor beta chains from one sample, sequenced in a study of blood T cells in healthy people across ages. TCRdb independently ran MiXCR on the 5' RACE reads; one entry per CDR3 protein. Of roughly 800,000 distinct CDR3 sequences in the sample, around 25% were seen once. The same data also contributed to another study, on T cells of mothers and their children.

Sequencing used blood. The receptor source for this set is a boy aged 5-17 years in good health. Both conserved end residues are part of each CDR3. D genes are given only for firm matches. A row's size may be missing; if present it is once, few, many or a size class.

v_gene	d_gene	j_gene	abundance	CDR3aa	CDR3nt
TRBV9	TRBD2	TRBJ2-5	-	CASSASGGNKETQYF	TGTGCCAGCAGCGCTAGCGGGGGAAACAAGGAGACCCAGTACTTC
TRBV6-2/TRBV6-3	TRBD2	TRBJ2-1	-	CASSWGLAGNEQFF	TGTGCCAGCAGCTGGGGACTAGCGGGGAATGAGCAGTTCTTC
TRBV29-1	TRBD1	TRBJ2-2	-	CSVERTGGTGELFF	TGCAGCGTTGAGCGGACAGGGGGCACCGGGGAGCTGTTTTTT
TRBV2	-	TRBJ2-5	-	CASSGNSQETQYF	TGTGCCAGCAGTGGGAACAGCCAAGAGACCCAGTACTTC
TRBV2	TRBD1	TRBJ1-6	-	CASSEALDGRGNSPLHF	TGTGCCAGCAGTGAAGCGCTTGATGGCAGGGGGAATTCACCCCTCCACTTT
TRBV28	-	TRBJ1-1	once	CASSLPGRQNTEAFF	TGTGCCAGCAGTTTACCGGGACGGCAGAACACTGAAGCTTTCTTT
TRBV20-1	-	TRBJ2-1	few	CSATSVAAPYNEQFF	TGCAGTGCTACGTCAGTAGCGGCTCCCTACAATGAGCAGTTCTTC
TRBV5-1	TRBD2	TRBJ2-5	few	CASSLASGFQEAQYF	TGCGCCAGCAGCTTGGCTAGCGGGTTTCAAGAGGCCCAGTACTTC
TRBV29-1	-	TRBJ2-7	-	CSVSSLTYEQYF	TGCAGCGTTTCTTCACTCACCTACGAGCAGTACTTC
TRBV25-1	-	TRBJ2-1	few	CASRRGAAYNEQFF	TGTGCCAGCAGAAGGGGGGCCGCCTACAATGAGCAGTTCTTC
TRBV7-8	-	TRBJ2-3	-	CASSVEMAVSDTQYF	TGTGCCAGCAGCGTAGAGATGGCTGTGTCAGATACGCAGTATTTT
TRBV27	-	TRBJ2-1	-	CASSDLLHPNEQFF	TGTGCCAGCAGTGACTTACTCCACCCCAATGAGCAGTTCTTC
TRBV28	-	TRBJ2-1	-	CATSDWYNEQFF	TGTGCCACCTCGGACTGGTACAATGAGCAGTTCTTC
TRBV27	-	TRBJ2-3	few	CASSLGSSDTQYF	TGTGCCAGCAGTTTGGGTAGCTCAGATACGCAGTATTTT
TRBV7-3	-	TRBJ2-7	-	CASSLDGYSSYEQYF	TGTGCCAGCAGCTTAGACGGGTACAGCTCCTACGAGCAGTACTTC
TRBV6-2/TRBV6-3	TRBD1	TRBJ1-2	few	CASSGQGLRGYTF	TGTGCCAGCAGTGGACAGGGCTTGCGAGGCTACACCTTC
TRBV4-1	TRBD1	TRBJ2-6	-	CASSQAEGAGANVLTF	TGCGCCAGCAGCCAAGCTGAGGGGGCAGGGGCCAACGTCCTGACTTTC
TRBV7-2	TRBD2	TRBJ2-7	-	CASSTQRGVSYEQYF	TGTGCCAGCAGCACCCAGCGGGGGGTCTCCTACGAGCAGTACTTC
TRBV7-9	TRBD1	TRBJ1-6	-	CASSSTGGAVNSPLHF	TGTGCCAGCAGCTCGACAGGGGGCGCGGTTAATTCACCCCTCCACTTT
TRBV24-1	TRBD1	TRBJ2-7	-	CATSDWTGYEQYF	TGTGCCACCAGTGACTGGACAGGTTACGAGCAGTACTTC
TRBV5-1	-	TRBJ2-5	few	CASSITRAETQYF	TGCGCCAGCAGCATTACTAGAGCGGAGACCCAGTACTTC
TRBV3-1	TRBD2	TRBJ2-7	-	CASSQASGGPYEQYF	TGTGCCAGCAGCCAAGCTAGCGGGGGGCCCTACGAGCAGTACTTC
TRBV28	-	TRBJ1-3	-	CASSPDPGGTIYF	TGTGCCAGCAGTCCCGACCCGGGGGGCACCATATATTTT
TRBV29-1	-	TRBJ2-6	-	CSVKSFAGANVLTF	TGCAGCGTTAAGTCATTTGCTGGGGCCAACGTCCTGACTTTC
TRBV19	-	TRBJ2-7	-	CASSIGRPISYGQYF	TGTGCCAGTAGTATTGGGCGGCCAATCTCCTACGGGCAGTACTTC
TRBV7-8	TRBD2	TRBJ2-1	-	CASNLVGTSDEQFF	TGTGCCAGCAACTTAGTAGGGACTAGTGATGAGCAGTTCTTC
TRBV5-1	TRBD1	TRBJ1-2	few	CASSPDGQGGYGYTF	TGCGCCAGCAGCCCCGACGGACAGGGCGGTTATGGCTACACCTTC
TRBV6-6	-	TRBJ1-2	-	CASSYWGNSYGYTF	TGTGCCAGCAGTTACTGGGGGAACAGCTATGGCTACACCTTC
TRBV3-1	-	TRBJ1-1	-	CASSPDTATEAFF	TGTGCCAGCAGCCCGGACACGGCCACTGAAGCTTTCTTT
TRBV7-3	-	TRBJ2-1	-	CASSLSGGNNEQFF	TGTGCCAGCAGCTTAAGTGGGGGAAACAATGAGCAGTTCTTC
TRBV7-2	-	TRBJ2-7	few	CASSLEGYYEQYF	TGTGCCAGCAGCTTAGAGGGATACTACGAGCAGTACTTC
TRBV5-1	TRBD1	TRBJ2-7	-	CASSLQGETYEQYF	TGCGCCAGCAGCTTGCAGGGGGAGACCTACGAGCAGTACTTC
TRBV14	-	TRBJ2-7	few	CASSQDGTRTYEQYF	TGTGCCAGCAGCCAAGACGGGACGAGGACCTACGAGCAGTACTTC
TRBV28	TRBD2	TRBJ2-5	few	CASSLLTSGSETQYF	TGTGCCAGCAGTTTGTTGACTAGCGGGAGTGAGACCCAGTACTTC
TRBV24-1	TRBD1	TRBJ2-1	few	CATSTDRDLSPYNEQFF	TGTGCCACCAGCACCGACAGGGATCTTAGTCCCTACAATGAGCAGTTCTTC
TRBV28	-	TRBJ2-7	few	CASSLPGADSYEQYF	TGTGCCAGCAGTTTGCCAGGGGCCGACTCCTACGAGCAGTACTTC
TRBV11-2	TRBD2	TRBJ2-1	-	CASSSGTSGRAGYNEQFF	TGTGCCAGCAGCTCAGGGACTAGCGGGAGGGCCGGCTACAATGAGCAGTTCTTC
TRBV20-1	-	TRBJ2-5	-	CSARDLRVETQYF	TGCAGTGCTAGAGATCTCAGGGTAGAGACCCAGTACTTC
TRBV19	-	TRBJ1-5	few	CASTMVGGLKAQHF	TGTGCCAGTACAATGGTAGGGGGTCTAAAGGCCCAGCATTTT
TRBV12-3/TRBV12-4	-	TRBJ1-2	-	CASSSPGKGGGYTF	TGTGCCAGCAGTTCGCCCGGGAAGGGGGGTGGCTACACCTTC
TRBV7-2	TRBD1	TRBJ2-2	many	CASSLFRDRNTGELFF	TGTGCCAGCAGCTTATTCCGGGACAGGAACACCGGGGAGCTGTTTTTT
TRBV11-2	-	TRBJ1-1	-	CASSPGTLEDTEAFF	TGTGCCAGCAGCCCTGGGACATTGGAGGACACTGAAGCTTTCTTT